The clone carrying this T cell receptor beta chain was picked up a small number of times. The time point was: newly diagnosed GD, antithyroid drugs for less than 3 months. RNA from PBMCs was the source of the TCR library. The authors drew patients from an endocrinology department in Xi'an, China. The data are from a study of regulatory T cells in long-lasting Graves disease. CDR3-region Arm-PCR and iRepertoire HTBI primers produced the TCR beta libraries. Using its own MiXCR run on the multiplex PCR reads, TCRdb lists one record per CDR3 protein. This table has about 560,000 distinct CDR3 sequences, 15% to 20% appearing once. Trimming removed 0 bases at V and 5 bases at J, with 14 bases between. This CDR3 contains 15 residues. CDR1 and CDR2 (germline): SGHRS, YFSETQ. The sample was also reused in another study, on T cells in Graves' hyperthyroidism and ophthalmopathy.

The genes are TRBV5-1 and TRBJ2-5; weak D call: TRBD2 (6 bases). Sequencing was performed on peripheral blood mononuclear cells (PBMCs), taken at new diagnosis, from a patient treated with antithyroid drugs. This TCR came from a man between 18 and 29 years old with Graves disease. CDR3 DNA: TGCGCCAGCAGCTTGGGTCCTAGCGACTTGGAGACCCAGTACTTC. Protein: CASSLGPSDLETQYF.